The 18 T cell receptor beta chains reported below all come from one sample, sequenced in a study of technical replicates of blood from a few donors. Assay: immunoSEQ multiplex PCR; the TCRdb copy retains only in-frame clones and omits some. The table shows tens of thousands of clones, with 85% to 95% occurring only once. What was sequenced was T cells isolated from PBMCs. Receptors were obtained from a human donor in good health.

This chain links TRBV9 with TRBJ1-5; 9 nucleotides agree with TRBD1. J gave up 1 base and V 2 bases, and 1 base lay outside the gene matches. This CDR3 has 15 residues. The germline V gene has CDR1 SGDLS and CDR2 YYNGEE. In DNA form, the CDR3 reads TGTGCCAGCAGCGTGGGGACAGGGAGCAATCAGCCCCAGCATTTT. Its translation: CASSVGTGSNQPQHF. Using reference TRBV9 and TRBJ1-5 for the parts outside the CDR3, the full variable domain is DSGVTQTPKHLITATGQRVTLRCSPRSGDLSVYWYQQSLDQGLQFLIQYYNGEERAKGNILERFSAQQFPDLHSELNLSSLELGDSALYFCASSVGTGSNQPQHFGDGTRLSIL.

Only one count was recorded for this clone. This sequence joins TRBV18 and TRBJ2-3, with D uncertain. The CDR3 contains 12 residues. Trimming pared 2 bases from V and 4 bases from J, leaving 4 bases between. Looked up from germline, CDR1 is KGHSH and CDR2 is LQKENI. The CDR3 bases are TGTGCCAGCTCACCAAGCGCAGATACGCAGTATTTT. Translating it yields CASSPSADTQYF.

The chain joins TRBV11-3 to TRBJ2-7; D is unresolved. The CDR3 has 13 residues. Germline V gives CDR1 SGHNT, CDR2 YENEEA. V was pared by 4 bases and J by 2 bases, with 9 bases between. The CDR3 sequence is CASSSRGAYEQYF. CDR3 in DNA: TGTGCCAGCAGCTCCCGTGGAGCCTACGAGCAGTACTTC.

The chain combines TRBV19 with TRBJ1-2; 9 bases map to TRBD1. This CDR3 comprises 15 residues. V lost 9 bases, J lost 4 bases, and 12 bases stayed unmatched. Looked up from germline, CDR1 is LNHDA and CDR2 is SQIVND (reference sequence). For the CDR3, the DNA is TGTGCCAGCCGGATACAGGGGGCTGGGGTCTATGGCTACACCTTC. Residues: CASRIQGAGVYGYTF.

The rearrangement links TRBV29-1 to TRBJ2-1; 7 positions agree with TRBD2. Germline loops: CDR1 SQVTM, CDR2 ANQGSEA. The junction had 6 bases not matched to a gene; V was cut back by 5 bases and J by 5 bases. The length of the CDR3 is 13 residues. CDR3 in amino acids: CSVRSGANNEQFF. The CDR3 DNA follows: TGCAGCGTTAGGAGCGGGGCTAACAATGAGCAGTTCTTC.

The DNA for the CDR3 is TGTGCCAGCAGCCTCGACAGGGCAGAGACCCAGTACTTC. This codes for CASSLDRAETQYF. This rearrangement joins TRBV5-4 to TRBJ2-5; TRBD1 matches 7 bases. The CDR3 totals 13 residues. The germline V gene has CDR1 SGHNT and CDR2 YYREEE (reference sequence). Losses at the gene ends were 4 bases for V and 4 bases for J; bases not matched to a gene: 4.

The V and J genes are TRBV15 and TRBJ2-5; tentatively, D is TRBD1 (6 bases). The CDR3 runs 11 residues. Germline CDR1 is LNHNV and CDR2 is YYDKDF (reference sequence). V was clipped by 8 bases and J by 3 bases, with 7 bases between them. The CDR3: CATRQEETQYF. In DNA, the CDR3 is TGTGCCACCCGACAGGAAGAGACCCAGTACTTC.

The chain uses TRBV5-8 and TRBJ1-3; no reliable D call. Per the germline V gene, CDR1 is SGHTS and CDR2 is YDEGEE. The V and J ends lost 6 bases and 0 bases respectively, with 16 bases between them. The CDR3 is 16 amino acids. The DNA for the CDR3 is TGTGCCAGCACCATACGCGTCATACTCTCTGGAAACACCATATATTTT. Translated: CASTIRVILSGNTIYF.

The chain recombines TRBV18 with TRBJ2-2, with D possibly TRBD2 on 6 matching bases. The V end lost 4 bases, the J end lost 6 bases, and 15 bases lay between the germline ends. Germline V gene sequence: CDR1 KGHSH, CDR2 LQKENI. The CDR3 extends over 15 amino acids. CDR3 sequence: CASSRFGGAPGELFF. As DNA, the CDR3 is TGTGCCAGCTCACGGTTTGGAGGGGCCCCCGGGGAGCTGTTTTTT.

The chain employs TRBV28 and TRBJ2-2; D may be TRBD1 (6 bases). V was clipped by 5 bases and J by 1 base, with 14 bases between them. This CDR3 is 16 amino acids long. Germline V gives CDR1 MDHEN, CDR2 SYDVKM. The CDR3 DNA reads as TGTGCCAGCAGTCGACCCGGGACACGGAACACCGGGGAGCTGTTTTTT. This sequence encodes CASSRPGTRNTGELFF.

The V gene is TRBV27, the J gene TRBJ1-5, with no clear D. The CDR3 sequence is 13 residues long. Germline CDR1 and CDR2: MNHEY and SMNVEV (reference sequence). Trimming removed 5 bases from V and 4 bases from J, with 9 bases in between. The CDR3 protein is CASSLNRNQPQHF. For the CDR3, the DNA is TGTGCCAGCAGTCTAAACAGAAATCAGCCCCAGCATTTT.

CDR3 region: CASSLDRGIQGYTF. For the CDR3, the DNA is TGTGCCAGCTCCCTGGACAGGGGGATTCAGGGCTACACCTTC. The J gene is TRBJ1-2, the V gene TRBV18, with 10 bases fitting TRBD1. J gave up 8 bases and V 6 bases, and 9 bases lay outside the gene matches. This CDR3 region has 14 residues. Germline-derived CDR1 and CDR2 are KGHSH and LQKENI.

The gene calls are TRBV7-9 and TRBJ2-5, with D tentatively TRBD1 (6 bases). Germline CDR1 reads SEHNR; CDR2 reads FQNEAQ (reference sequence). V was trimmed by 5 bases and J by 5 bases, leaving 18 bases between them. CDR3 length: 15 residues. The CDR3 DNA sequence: TGTGCCAGCAGCCCCACGGCGTGGGGGCTCGAGACCCAGTACTTC. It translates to CASSPTAWGLETQYF.

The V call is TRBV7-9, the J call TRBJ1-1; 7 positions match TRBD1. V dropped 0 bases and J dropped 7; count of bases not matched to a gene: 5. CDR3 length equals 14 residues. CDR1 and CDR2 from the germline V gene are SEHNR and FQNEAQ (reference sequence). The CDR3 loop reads CASSLAGQKIEAFF. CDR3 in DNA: TGTGCCAGCAGCTTAGCGGGACAGAAAATTGAAGCTTTCTTT.

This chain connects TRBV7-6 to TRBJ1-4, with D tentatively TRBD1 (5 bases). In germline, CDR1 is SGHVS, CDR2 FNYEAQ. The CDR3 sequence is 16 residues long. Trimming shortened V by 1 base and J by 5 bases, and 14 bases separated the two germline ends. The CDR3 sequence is CASSLVSGSPNEKLFF. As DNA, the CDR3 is TGTGCCAGCAGCTTAGTGTCAGGGTCCCCCAATGAAAAACTGTTTTTT.

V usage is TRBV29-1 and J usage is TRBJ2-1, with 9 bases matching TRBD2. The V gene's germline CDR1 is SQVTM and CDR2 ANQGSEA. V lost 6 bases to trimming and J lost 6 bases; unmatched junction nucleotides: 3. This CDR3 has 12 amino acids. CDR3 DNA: TGCAGCGTCGCTAGCGGGGTCAATGAGCAGTTCTTC. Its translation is CSVASGVNEQFF.

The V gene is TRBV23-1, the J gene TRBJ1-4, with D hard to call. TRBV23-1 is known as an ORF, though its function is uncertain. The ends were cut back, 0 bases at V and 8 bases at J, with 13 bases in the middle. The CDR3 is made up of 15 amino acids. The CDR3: CASSQSSNEKEKLFF. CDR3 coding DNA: TGCGCCAGCAGTCAATCCTCAAACGAGAAGGAAAAACTGTTTTTT.

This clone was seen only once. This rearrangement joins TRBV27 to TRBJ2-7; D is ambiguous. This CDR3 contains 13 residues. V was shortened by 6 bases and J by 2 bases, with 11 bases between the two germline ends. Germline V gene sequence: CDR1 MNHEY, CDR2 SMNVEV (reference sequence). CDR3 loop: CASSYSPTYEQYF. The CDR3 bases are TGTGCCAGCAGCTATTCCCCCACCTACGAGCAGTACTTC.